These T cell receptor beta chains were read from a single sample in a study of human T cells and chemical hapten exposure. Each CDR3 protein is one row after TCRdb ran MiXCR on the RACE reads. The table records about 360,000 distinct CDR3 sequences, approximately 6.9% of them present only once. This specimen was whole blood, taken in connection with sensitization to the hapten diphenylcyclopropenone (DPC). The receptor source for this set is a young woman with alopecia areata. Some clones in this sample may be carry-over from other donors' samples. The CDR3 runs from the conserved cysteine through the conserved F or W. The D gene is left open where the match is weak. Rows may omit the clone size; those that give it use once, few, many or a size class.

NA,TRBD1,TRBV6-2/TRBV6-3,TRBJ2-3,TGTGCCAGCAGCACGAGACAGGGGAGCACAGATACGCAGTATTTT,CASSTRQGSTDTQYF
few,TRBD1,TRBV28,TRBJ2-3,TGTGCCAGCAGTTTTTTTAGGGACAGACCCACAGATACGCAGTATTTT,CASSFFRDRPTDTQYF
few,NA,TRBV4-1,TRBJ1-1,TGCGCCAGCAGCCCCCATAGGTTGAACTATGAAGCTTTCTTT,CASSPHRLNYEAFF
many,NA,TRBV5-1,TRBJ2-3,TGCGCCAGCAGTTCAGACGGCACAGATACGCAGTATTTT,CASSSDGTDTQYF
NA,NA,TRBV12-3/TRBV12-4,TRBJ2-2,TGTGCCAGCAGTTCCCAGGGTATTACCACCGGGGAGCTGTTTTTT,CASSSQGITTGELFF
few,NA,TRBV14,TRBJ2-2,TGTGCCAGCAGCTCCCGAGGACACGGGGAGCTGTTTTTT,CASSSRGHGELFF
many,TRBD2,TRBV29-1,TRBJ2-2,TGCAGCGTTCTAGCGGGGGGGCCGGTGAACACCGGGGAGCTGTTTTTT,CSVLAGGPVNTGELFF
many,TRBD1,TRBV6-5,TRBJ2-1,TGTGCCAGCGTCCCGACAGGGGTAGGAAGACGGGAGCAGTTCTTC,CASVPTGVGRREQFF
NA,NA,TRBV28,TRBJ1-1,TGTGCCAGCACCATTCCGGACGGAACCGGGGCGACTTTCTTT,CASTIPDGTGATFF
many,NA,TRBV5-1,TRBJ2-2,TGCGCCAGCAGCTTGCAGGGGATCGATAACACCGGGGAGCTGTTTTTT,CASSLQGIDNTGELFF
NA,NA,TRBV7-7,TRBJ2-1,TGTGCTAGCAGCTTAAAGCCGTACAATGAGCAGTTCTTC,CASSLKPYNEQFF
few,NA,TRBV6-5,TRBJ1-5,TGTGCCAGCAGTTATTCCGTTTGGGGCAATCAGCCCCAGCATTTT,CASSYSVWGNQPQHF
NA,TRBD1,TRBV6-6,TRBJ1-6,TGTGCCAGCAGGCGAGGGACAGGGACTAATTCACCCCTCCACTTT,CASRRGTGTNSPLHF
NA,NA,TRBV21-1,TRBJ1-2,TGTGCCAGCAGCAAAGTTTCCGGGCCCGGACAGGGAATCTATGGCTACACCTTC,CASSKVSGPGQGIYGYTF
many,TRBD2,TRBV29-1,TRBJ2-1,TGCAGCGTCGCAACTAGCGGGGGGGGCGATGAGCAGTTCTTC,CSVATSGGGDEQFF
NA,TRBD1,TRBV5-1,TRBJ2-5,TGCGCCAGCAGCTCCCGACAGGGGGTCTACCAAGAGACCCAGTACTTC,CASSSRQGVYQETQYF
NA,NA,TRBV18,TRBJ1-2,TGTGCCAGCTCACCACCATCGGGAGACTATGGCTACACCTTC,CASSPPSGDYGYTF
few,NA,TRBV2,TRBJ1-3,TGTGCCAGCATGGCCCAATCTGGAAACACCATATATTTT,CASMAQSGNTIYF
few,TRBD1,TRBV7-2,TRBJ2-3,TGTGCCAGCAGCTCGACCGGGACAGAACGCACAGATACGCAGTATTTT,CASSSTGTERTDTQYF
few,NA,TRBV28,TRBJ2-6,TGTGCCAGCAGTGCTGGCTCTGGGGCCAACGTCCTGACTTTC,CASSAGSGANVLTF
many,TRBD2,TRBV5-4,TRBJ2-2,TGTGCCAGCATCCATAGGGGTAGCGGGGGCACGAACACCGGGGAGCTGTTTTTT,CASIHRGSGGTNTGELFF
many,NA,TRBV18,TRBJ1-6,TGTGCCAGCTCATCAAAACAAGAGATTCAGCCCCTCCACTTT,CASSSKQEIQPLHF
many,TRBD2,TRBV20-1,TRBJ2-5,TGCAGTGCTTTTAGCGGGGGGGACCAAGAGACCCAGTACTTC,CSAFSGGDQETQYF
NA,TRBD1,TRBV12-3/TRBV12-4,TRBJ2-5,TGTGCCAGCAAATTGGGACAGGGAGGACAAGAGACCCAGTACTTC,CASKLGQGGQETQYF
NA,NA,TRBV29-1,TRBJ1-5,TGCAGCGGGGCGGTACAAGATAAAGAGCATTTT,CSGAVQDKEHF
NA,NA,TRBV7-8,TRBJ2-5,TGTGCCAGCAGCTTAGACATGTTTTTAGAGACCCAGTACTTC,CASSLDMFLETQYF
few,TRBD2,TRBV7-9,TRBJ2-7,TGTGCCAGTGAAAGCGGGGGAGCCTACGAGCAGTACTTC,CASESGGAYEQYF
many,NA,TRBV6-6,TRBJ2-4,TGTGCCAGCAGTCTGACCGGGACTGGAAAAAACATTCAGTACTTC,CASSLTGTGKNIQYF
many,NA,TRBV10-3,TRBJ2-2,TGTGCCATCAGTGAAGTGTTCCTAGTCGGGGAGCTGTTTTTT,CAISEVFLVGELFF
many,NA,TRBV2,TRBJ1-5,TGTGCCAGCAGTGGGGGAGGTCAGCCCCAGCATTTT,CASSGGGQPQHF
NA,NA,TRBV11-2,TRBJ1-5,TGTGCCAGCAGCCCACACAGGGATCAGCCCCAGCATTTT,CASSPHRDQPQHF
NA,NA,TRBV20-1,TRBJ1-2,TGCAGTGCTAGAGAAGGAGGGATCTATGGCTACACCTTC,CSAREGGIYGYTF
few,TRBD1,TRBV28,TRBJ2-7,TGTGCCAGCAGTTTTAGGACAGGCGGTAGGGAGCAGTACTTC,CASSFRTGGREQYF
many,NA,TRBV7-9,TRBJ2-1,TGTGCCAGCAGCGCACAGGGTACTGAGCAGTTCTTC,CASSAQGTEQFF
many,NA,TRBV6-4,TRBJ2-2,TGTGCCAGCAGTGAGTACACGGACACCGGGGAGCTGTTTTTT,CASSEYTDTGELFF
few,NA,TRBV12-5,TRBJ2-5,TGTGCTAGTGGCTCCGGGGCCCCATCAGAGACCCAGTACTTC,CASGSGAPSETQYF
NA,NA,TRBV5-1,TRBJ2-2,TGCGCCAGCGGTTCGGGGGCGCGAACCGGGGAGCTGTTTTTT,CASGSGARTGELFF
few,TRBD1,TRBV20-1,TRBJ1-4,TGCAGTGCTGGACAGGGGAGTTCCGCAACTAATGAAAAACTGTTTTTT,CSAGQGSSATNEKLFF
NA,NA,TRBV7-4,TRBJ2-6,TGTGCCAGCAGCTGGGGCTTCTCTGGGGCCAACGTCCTGACTTTC,CASSWGFSGANVLTF
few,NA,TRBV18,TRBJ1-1,TGTGCCAGCTCCGTCGGCGGGGGTGGATTGAACACTGAAGCTTTCTTT,CASSVGGGGLNTEAFF
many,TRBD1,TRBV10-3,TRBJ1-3,TGTGCCGCCCGACCAGACAGGGCTGGAAACACCATATATTTT,CAARPDRAGNTIYF
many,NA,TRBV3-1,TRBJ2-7,TGTGCCAGCAGCCAAGGGCACGAGCAGTACTTC,CASSQGHEQYF
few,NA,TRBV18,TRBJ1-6,TGTGCCAGCTCACCCTCGGACGATTCACCCCTCCACTTT,CASSPSDDSPLHF
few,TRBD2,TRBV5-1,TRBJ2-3,TGCGCCAGCAGCTTCACTAGCGGGGGTGCAGATACGCAGTATTTT,CASSFTSGGADTQYF
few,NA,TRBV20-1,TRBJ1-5,TGCAGTGCCCGGAGATCAGGGTCTCAGCCCCAGCATTTT,CSARRSGSQPQHF
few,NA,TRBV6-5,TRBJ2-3,TGTGCCAGCAGAACCAGGGGGGATATGGAGTATTTT,CASRTRGDMEYF
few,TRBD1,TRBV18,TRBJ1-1,TGTGCCAGCTCACCACTTGGGACAGGGGGCACGAACACTGAAGCTTTCTTT,CASSPLGTGGTNTEAFF
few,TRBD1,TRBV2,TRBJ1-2,TGTGCCAGCAGTGGGGCAGACAGGGGGCGAGCCTATGGCTACACCTTC,CASSGADRGRAYGYTF
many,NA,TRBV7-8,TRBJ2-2,TGTGCCAGCAGCGTGAGATTCCCGGACAGGAACACCGGGGAGCTGTTTTTT,CASSVRFPDRNTGELFF
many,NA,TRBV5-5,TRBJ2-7,TGTGCCAGCAGCTTGAGTCTGGGAGACTACGAGCAGTACTTC,CASSLSLGDYEQYF
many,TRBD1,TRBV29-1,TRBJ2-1,TGCAGCGTTGATAGACAGGGCAGGAATGAGCAGTTCTTC,CSVDRQGRNEQFF
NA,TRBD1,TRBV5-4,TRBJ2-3,TGTGCCAGCAGCCATCCAGGGGGCTTAGCGGATACGCAGTATTTT,CASSHPGGLADTQYF
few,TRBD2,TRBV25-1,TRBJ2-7,TGTGCCAGCAGTGACGACAGCGGGGTCTACGAGCAGTACTTC,CASSDDSGVYEQYF
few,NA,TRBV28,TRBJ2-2,TGTGCCAGCAGTTTCAAGGGGCTGGCCGGGGAGCTGTTTTTT,CASSFKGLAGELFF
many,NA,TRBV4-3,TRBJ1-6,TGCGCCAGCAGTCCGGCCGGCGCCAGATCCTCCTATAATTCACCCCTCCACTTT,CASSPAGARSSYNSPLHF
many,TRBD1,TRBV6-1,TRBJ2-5,TGTGCCAGCAGCTCCGGGACACAGGGGGGAGAGACCCAGTACTTC,CASSSGTQGGETQYF
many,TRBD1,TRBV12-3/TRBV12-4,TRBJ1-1,TGTGCCAGCAGTCCGACAGGGGGAATCGACACTGAAGCTTTCTTT,CASSPTGGIDTEAFF